Only one count was recorded for the clone carrying this T cell receptor (beta chain). TCRdb's copy holds only in-frame clones and misses some; the assay was immunoSEQ multiplex PCR. The data contain 15,000 to 20,000 clones, over 75% of them seen just once; the ten biggest clones take up 10% to 13%. Per the germline V gene, CDR1 is MNHNS and CDR2 is SASEGT. This CDR3 is 13 amino acids long. V lost 7 bases and J lost 1, with 10 bases in between. The data were obtained in a study of somatic mutations in cytotoxic T cells in rheumatoid arthritis. By positive magnetic bead selection, CD4+ and CD8+ cells were isolated, and their purity was checked by flow cytometry.

This sequence was found in a woman aged 50 to 65 in good health. The sequenced material came from CD8+ T cells sorted from blood. The rearrangement uses TRBV6-1 and TRBJ1-1; D perhaps matches TRBD1 (6 bases). The CDR3 is CASIRQENTEAFF. For the CDR3, the DNA is TGTGCCAGCATTCGACAGGAGAACACTGAAGCTTTCTTT.